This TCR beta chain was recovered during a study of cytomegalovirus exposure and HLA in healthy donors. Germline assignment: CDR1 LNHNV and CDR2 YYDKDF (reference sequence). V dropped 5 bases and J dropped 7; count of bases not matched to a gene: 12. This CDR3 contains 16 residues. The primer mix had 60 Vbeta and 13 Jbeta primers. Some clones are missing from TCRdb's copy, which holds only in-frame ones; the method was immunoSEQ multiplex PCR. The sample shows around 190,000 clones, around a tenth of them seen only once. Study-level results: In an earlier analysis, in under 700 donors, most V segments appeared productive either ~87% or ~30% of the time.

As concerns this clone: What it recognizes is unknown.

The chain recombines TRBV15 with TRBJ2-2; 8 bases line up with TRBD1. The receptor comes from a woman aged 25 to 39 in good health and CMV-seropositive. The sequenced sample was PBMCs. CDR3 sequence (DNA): TGTGCCACCAGCGGGCGGACAGGGTCTCTGGTCGGGGAGCTGTTTTTT. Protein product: CATSGRTGSLVGELFF.